Shown below are 8 T cell receptor beta chains from a single sample sequenced in a study of blood T cell repertoires in COVID-19. Using immunoSEQ multiplex PCR, the repertoire was profiled, and TCRdb retains in-frame clones only, with some absent. This sample has under 400,000 clones; about 90% occur once, and the top ten carry 6.5% to 7%. The source material was peripheral blood. The receptors originated from a man in his late teens or twenties with active or convalescent COVID-19.

The chain carries TRBV5-5 and TRBJ1-1; D might be TRBD1 (5 bases). The germline V gene has CDR1 SGHKS and CDR2 YYEKEE (reference sequence). Deletions cut 2 bases from V and 3 bases from J, with 17 bases between. CDR3 length: 16 residues. The CDR3 coding sequence is TGTGCCAGCAGCTTTCCGAGGGGAGGGAGGGACACTGAAGCTTTCTTT. This gives the protein CASSFPRGGRDTEAFF.

The chain uses TRBV5-1 and TRBJ2-3, with D possibly TRBD1 on 5 matching bases. This CDR3 has 18 amino acids. The V gene lost 0 bases and the J gene lost 2 bases, with 19 bases spanning the gap. Per germline, CDR1 SGHRS and CDR2 YFSETQ. In nucleotides, the CDR3 is TGCGCCAGCAGCTTGGATTTAATGGGGCAGGGTTACACAGATACGCAGTATTTT. It translates to CASSLDLMGQGYTDTQYF.

The chain joins TRBV5-5 to TRBJ1-4; TRBD1 matches at 8 bases. Germline V gene sequence: CDR1 SGHKS, CDR2 YYEKEE (reference sequence). After removal of 3 bases from V and 7 bases from J, the junction contained 8 bases not matched to a gene. This CDR3 is built from 15 residues. As DNA, the CDR3 is TGTGCCAGCAGCTCAGACAGGGGCGCGGGTGAAAAACTGTTTTTT. It is translated as CASSSDRGAGEKLFF.

This chain joins TRBV7-7 and TRBJ2-2; D is unresolved. The V and J ends lost 6 bases and 0 bases respectively, with 11 bases between them. The CDR3 is 15 residues long. Germline V gene sequence: CDR1 SSHAT, CDR2 FNYEAQ (reference sequence). The CDR3 bases are TGTGCCAGCAGTCAAGCAATAACGAACACCGGGGAGCTGTTTTTT. It is translated as CASSQAITNTGELFF. Based on the CDR3 plus reference TRBV7-7 and TRBJ2-2, the full variable domain is GAGVSQSPRYKVTKRGQDVTLRCDPISSHATLYWYQQALGQGPEFLTYFNYEAQPDKSGLPSDRFSAERPEGSISTLTIQRTEQRDSAMYRCASSQAITNTGELFFGEGSRLTVL.

The gene calls are TRBV21-1 and TRBJ2-1; the DNA was not compared with TRBD2, the D call given in the table. TRBV21-1 is classified as a pseudogene. CDR3 length: 18 amino acids. This CDR3 is CASSKSVQWRRTYNEQFF. CDR3 DNA sequence: TGTGCCAGCAGCAAAAGCGTCCAGTGGAGGAGAACCTACAATGAGCAGTTCTTC.

This chain links TRBV7-9 with TRBJ2-1, with TRBD2 as a possible D gene (5 bases). Looked up from germline, CDR1 is SEHNR and CDR2 is FQNEAQ (reference sequence). V lost 2 bases to trimming and J lost 0 bases, with 5 bases between them. The CDR3 is 14 amino acids. The CDR3 region has the DNA TGTGCCAGCAGCTTAAGCGGCTCCTACAATGAGCAGTTCTTC. Translated: CASSLSGSYNEQFF. Together with reference TRBV7-9 and TRBJ2-1, the CDR3 gives the full variable domain: DTGVSQNPRHKITKRGQNVTFRCDPISEHNRLYWYRQTLGQGPEFLTYFQNEAQLEKSRLLSDRFSAERPKGSFSTLEIQRTEQGDSAMYLCASSLSGSYNEQFFGPGTRLTVL.

This clone was counted between two and nine times. V is TRBV7-2 and J is TRBJ2-7; TRBD2 aligns across 9 bases. The CDR3 covers 13 residues. Germline trimming cut 8 bases from V and 4 bases from J; bases unmatched to any gene: 6. Looked up from germline, CDR1 is SGHTA and CDR2 is FQGNSA. The CDR3 here is CASRGAGGYEQYF. In DNA form, the CDR3 reads TGTGCCAGCCGGGGAGCGGGGGGTTACGAGCAGTACTTC.

The chain employs TRBV28 and TRBJ1-2, with 7 bases fitting TRBD1. V lost 6 bases and J lost 8; bases outside the gene matches: 9. The CDR3 spans 13 residues. The germline V gene encodes CDR1 MDHEN and CDR2 SYDVKM. CDR3 sequence: CASSLITGVGYTF. As DNA, the CDR3 is TGTGCCAGCAGCCTAATTACAGGGGTCGGCTACACCTTC.